Listed below are T cell receptor delta chains from one sample, sequenced in a study of Vδ1+ human thymocytes. TCRdb used CATT to re-call clones from the multiplex PCR reads. The repertoire holds around 20,000 delta-chain clones, 7% to 8.5% seen once, with approximately 1% in the top ten. Sequencing was carried out using Vdelta1+ gamma-delta thymocytes from the thymus. Source of these receptors: a child under two years old who had congenital heart surgery. Each CDR3 is given with its conserved first and last residue. The D gene is left open where the match is weak. Only part of the rows carry a size: once, few, many, or a class if the clone is expanded.

v_call: TRDV1
cdr3_length: 18
d_call: TRDD3
clone_size: NA
j_call: TRDJ1
cdr3_aa: CALGEYLVLGISTDKLIF
cdr3_nt: TGTGCTCTTGGGGAATATCTAGTACTGGGGATTAGCACCGATAAACTCATCTTT

v_call: TRDV1
cdr3_length: 14
d_call: NA
clone_size: NA
j_call: TRDJ1
cdr3_aa: CALGELGRTDKLIF
cdr3_nt: TGTGCTCTTGGGGAACTGGGCAGGACCGATAAACTCATCTTT

v_call: TRDV1
cdr3_length: 21
d_call: NA
clone_size: few
j_call: TRDJ1
cdr3_aa: CALGERPGQRAMWAYTDKLIF
cdr3_nt: TGTGCTCTTGGGGAAAGGCCTGGTCAGCGGGCCATGTGGGCATACACCGATAAACTCATCTTT

v_call: TRDV1
cdr3_length: 26
d_call: NA
clone_size: NA
j_call: TRDJ1
cdr3_aa: CALGERGRSPAAFLRLGDMITDKLIF
cdr3_nt: TGTGCTCTTGGGGAACGAGGCCGTTCCCCCGCGGCCTTCCTACGGTTGGGGGATATGATCACCGATAAACTCATCTTT

v_call: TRDV1
cdr3_length: 20
d_call: TRDD3
clone_size: few
j_call: TRDJ1
cdr3_aa: CALGVTGGYGRREARNKLIF
cdr3_nt: TGTGCTCTTGGGGTTACTGGGGGATACGGACGGAGGGAGGCTCGCAATAAACTCATCTTT

v_call: TRDV3
cdr3_length: 17
d_call: TRDD3
clone_size: NA
j_call: TRDJ1
cdr3_aa: CAQPLLGTGGYTDKLIF
cdr3_nt: TGTGCCCAACCGCTACTTGGTACTGGGGGATACACCGATAAACTCATCTTT

v_call: TRDV2
cdr3_length: 11
d_call: NA
clone_size: NA
j_call: TRDJ1
cdr3_aa: CACRGADKLIF
cdr3_nt: TGTGCCTGTAGGGGGGCGGATAAACTCATCTTT

v_call: TRDV1
cdr3_length: 19
d_call: TRDD2
clone_size: few
j_call: TRDJ1
cdr3_aa: CALGARPSSEAQYTDKLIF
cdr3_nt: TGTGCTCTTGGGGCGAGGCCTTCCTCCGAGGCCCAGTACACCGATAAACTCATCTTT

v_call: TRDV2
cdr3_length: 14
d_call: TRDD3
clone_size: few
j_call: TRDJ1
cdr3_aa: CAREVGDKGDKLIF
cdr3_nt: TGTGCCCGTGAAGTCGGGGATAAGGGCGATAAACTCATCTTT

v_call: TRDV1
cdr3_length: 18
d_call: NA
clone_size: NA
j_call: TRDJ1
cdr3_aa: CALGELTLRDIDTDKLIF
cdr3_nt: TGTGCTCTTGGGGAACTAACCCTTCGGGATATCGACACCGATAAACTCATCTTT

v_call: TRDV1
cdr3_length: 17
d_call: TRDD3
clone_size: few
j_call: TRDJ1
cdr3_aa: CALGELGYWGTTDKLIF
cdr3_nt: TGTGCTCTTGGGGAACTCGGGTACTGGGGGACGACCGATAAACTCATCTTT

v_call: TRDV1
cdr3_length: 18
d_call: TRDD3
clone_size: NA
j_call: TRDJ1
cdr3_aa: CALGEEFGDNPVTDKLIF
cdr3_nt: TGTGCTCTTGGGGAAGAGTTTGGGGATAATCCGGTCACCGATAAACTCATCTTT

v_call: TRDV1
cdr3_length: 17
d_call: TRDD3
clone_size: NA
j_call: TRDJ1
cdr3_aa: CALGELIWGTFTDKLIF
cdr3_nt: TGTGCTCTTGGGGAACTTATCTGGGGGACCTTCACCGATAAACTCATCTTT

v_call: TRDV1
cdr3_length: 19
d_call: NA
clone_size: few
j_call: TRDJ1
cdr3_aa: CALGELLLPDSYWFDKLIF
cdr3_nt: TGTGCTCTTGGGGAACTCCTCCTTCCGGACTCGTACTGGTTCGATAAACTCATCTTT

v_call: TRDV1
cdr3_length: 14
d_call: NA
clone_size: few
j_call: TRDJ1
cdr3_aa: CALGERRGTDKLIF
cdr3_nt: TGTGCTCTTGGGGAACGTAGGGGCACCGATAAACTCATCTTT

v_call: TRDV1
cdr3_length: 15
d_call: NA
clone_size: few
j_call: TRDJ1
cdr3_aa: CALGGLRAYLEGLIF
cdr3_nt: TGTGCTCTTGGGGGTCTAAGGGCCTACCTCGAGGGACTCATCTTT

v_call: TRDV1
cdr3_length: 24
d_call: TRDD2
clone_size: few
j_call: TRDJ1
cdr3_aa: CALGEQLWAFLPLPGETYTDKLIF
cdr3_nt: TGTGCTCTTGGGGAACAGCTTTGGGCCTTCCTACCCTTACCGGGGGAAACGTACACCGATAAACTCATCTTT

v_call: TRDV1
cdr3_length: 19
d_call: TRDD2
clone_size: NA
j_call: TRDJ1
cdr3_aa: CALGDTPLPTTTETDKLIF
cdr3_nt: TGTGCTCTTGGGGACACGCCCCTTCCTACCACTACTGAGACCGATAAACTCATCTTT

v_call: TRDV1
cdr3_length: 20
d_call: TRDD3
clone_size: few
j_call: TRDJ2
cdr3_aa: CALGEPPPTGWGALTAQLFF
cdr3_nt: TGTGCTCTTGGGGAACCCCCCCCTACGGGCTGGGGGGCGTTGACAGCACAACTCTTCTTT

v_call: TRDV1
cdr3_length: 20
d_call: TRDD3
clone_size: NA
j_call: TRDJ1
cdr3_aa: CALGELSKSTGGYPQLKLIF
cdr3_nt: TGTGCTCTTGGGGAACTAAGCAAAAGTACTGGGGGATACCCCCAATTAAAACTCATCTTT

v_call: TRDV1
cdr3_length: 19
d_call: NA
clone_size: NA
j_call: TRDJ1
cdr3_aa: CALGALAFSLRGYTDKLIF
cdr3_nt: TGTGCTCTTGGGGCCTTGGCCTTCTCCCTGAGGGGATACACCGATAAACTCATCTTT

v_call: TRDV1
cdr3_length: 15
d_call: NA
clone_size: few
j_call: TRDJ1
cdr3_aa: CALGDPGQYTDKLIF
cdr3_nt: TGTGCTCTTGGGGACCCCGGGCAGTACACCGATAAACTCATCTTT

v_call: TRAV29/DV5
cdr3_length: 24
d_call: NA
clone_size: few
j_call: TRDJ1
cdr3_aa: CSVLLCSNYLTVRRGIPYTDKLIF
cdr3_nt: NA

v_call: TRDV1
cdr3_length: 21
d_call: TRDD3
clone_size: few
j_call: TRDJ1
cdr3_aa: CALGDPPEPFTTGGYTDKLIF
cdr3_nt: TGTGCTCTTGGGGATCCCCCTGAGCCCTTTACTACTGGGGGATACACCGATAAACTCATCTTT

v_call: TRDV1
cdr3_length: 11
d_call: NA
clone_size: NA
j_call: TRDJ1
cdr3_aa: CALGDRGELIF
cdr3_nt: TGTGCTCTTGGGGATCGAGGGGAACTCATCTTT

v_call: TRDV1
cdr3_length: 15
d_call: NA
clone_size: NA
j_call: TRDJ1
cdr3_aa: CAVGESLRAGDKLIF
cdr3_nt: TGTGCTGTTGGGGAATCGCTCCGGGCTGGTGATAAACTCATCTTT

v_call: TRDV1
cdr3_length: 18
d_call: NA
clone_size: few
j_call: TRDJ1
cdr3_aa: CALGERMAAVHYTDKLIF
cdr3_nt: TGTGCTCTTGGGGAACGAATGGCGGCCGTACATTACACCGATAAACTCATCTTT

v_call: TRDV1
cdr3_length: 19
d_call: TRDD3
clone_size: NA
j_call: TRDJ1
cdr3_aa: CALGELPVPYWGGNDKLIF
cdr3_nt: TGTGCTCTTGGGGAATTGCCGGTACCGTACTGGGGGGGGAACGATAAACTCATCTTT

v_call: TRDV1
cdr3_length: 26
d_call: TRDD2
clone_size: NA
j_call: TRDJ1
cdr3_aa: CALGGPRGLPTLLLGIAKKYTDKLIF
cdr3_nt: TGTGCTCTTGGGGGACCCCGGGGCCTTCCTACGTTGTTACTGGGGATCGCAAAAAAATACACCGATAAACTCATCTTT

v_call: TRDV1
cdr3_length: 20
d_call: NA
clone_size: NA
j_call: TRDJ1
cdr3_aa: CALGEHGIPIEGDCTDKLIF
cdr3_nt: TGTGCTCTTGGGGAACATGGTATTCCTATCGAGGGGGATTGCACCGATAAACTCATCTTT

v_call: TRDV1
cdr3_length: 18
d_call: TRDD2
clone_size: NA
j_call: TRDJ1
cdr3_aa: CALGDPSFLRGPSDKLIF
cdr3_nt: TGTGCTCTTGGGGACCCGAGTTTCCTACGGGGACCCTCCGATAAACTCATCTTT

v_call: TRDV2
cdr3_length: 21
d_call: TRDD3
clone_size: medium-sized
j_call: TRDJ3
cdr3_aa: CACDTPHYWGTLSWDTRQMFF
cdr3_nt: TGTGCCTGTGACACCCCCCATTACTGGGGGACCCTCTCCTGGGACACCCGACAGATGTTTTTC

v_call: TRDV1
cdr3_length: 18
d_call: NA
clone_size: NA
j_call: TRDJ1
cdr3_aa: CALGELPFLLGVTDKLIF
cdr3_nt: TGTGCTCTTGGGGAACTCCCTTTCCTACTGGGGGTCACCGATAAACTCATCTTT

v_call: TRDV1
cdr3_length: 19
d_call: TRDD3
clone_size: NA
j_call: TRDJ1
cdr3_aa: CALGELKPSAFWGIRRLIF
cdr3_nt: TGTGCTCTTGGGGAACTTAAGCCTTCCGCCTTCTGGGGGATACGTAGACTCATCTTT

v_call: TRDV1
cdr3_length: 16
d_call: TRDD2
clone_size: few
j_call: TRDJ1
cdr3_aa: CALGPPPIPTDDKLIF
cdr3_nt: TGTGCTCTTGGGCCACCCCCAATTCCTACGGACGATAAACTCATCTTT

v_call: TRDV1
cdr3_length: 16
d_call: NA
clone_size: NA
j_call: TRDJ1
cdr3_aa: CALGEPVGGLTDKLIF
cdr3_nt: TGTGCTCTTGGGGAACCTGTCGGGGGACTCACCGATAAACTCATCTTT

v_call: TRDV1
cdr3_length: 21
d_call: TRDD3
clone_size: few
j_call: TRDJ1
cdr3_aa: CALGENGGLPRRGIRTDKLIF
cdr3_nt: TGTGCTCTTGGGGAAAATGGTGGGTTGCCTCGTCGGGGGATACGTACCGATAAACTCATCTTT

v_call: TRDV1
cdr3_length: 16
d_call: NA
clone_size: NA
j_call: TRDJ1
cdr3_aa: CALGATGWGSSDKLIF
cdr3_nt: TGTGCTCTTGGGGCCACCGGATGGGGGTCGTCCGACAAACTCATCTTT

v_call: TRDV1
cdr3_length: 20
d_call: TRDD2
clone_size: few
j_call: TRDJ1
cdr3_aa: CALGELYGVGLPTLTDKLIF
cdr3_nt: TGTGCTCTTGGGGAACTCTACGGAGTGGGGCTTCCTACTCTTACCGATAAACTCATCTTT

v_call: TRDV1
cdr3_length: 19
d_call: NA
clone_size: NA
j_call: TRDJ1
cdr3_aa: CALGAQIPLVPPFTDKLIF
cdr3_nt: TGTGCTCTTGGGGCCCAGATCCCCCTTGTTCCACCTTTCACCGATAAACTCATCTTT

v_call: TRDV1
cdr3_length: 15
d_call: TRDD3
clone_size: few
j_call: TRDJ1
cdr3_aa: CALGLLGGYTDKLIF
cdr3_nt: TGTGCTCTTGGGCTCTTAGGGGGATACACCGATAAACTCATCTTT

v_call: TRDV1
cdr3_length: 17
d_call: NA
clone_size: few
j_call: TRDJ1
cdr3_aa: CALGINGRSGARGKLIF
cdr3_nt: TGTGCTCTTGGGATTAACGGAAGATCTGGGGCCCGTGGTAAACTCATCTTT

v_call: TRDV1
cdr3_length: 15
d_call: TRDD3
clone_size: few
j_call: TRDJ1
cdr3_aa: CALGEPNAGGYKLIF
cdr3_nt: TGTGCTCTTGGGGAACCCAACGCTGGGGGATATAAACTCATCTTT

v_call: TRDV1
cdr3_length: 18
d_call: TRDD3
clone_size: few
j_call: TRDJ1
cdr3_aa: CALGINWTGGPYTDKLIF
cdr3_nt: TGTGCTCTTGGGATAAATTGGACTGGGGGACCGTACACCGATAAACTCATCTTT

v_call: TRDV1
cdr3_length: 22
d_call: TRDD2
clone_size: few
j_call: TRDJ1
cdr3_aa: CALGELNLPPRELIQYTDKLIF
cdr3_nt: TGTGCTCTTGGGGAACTTAACCTTCCTCCTCGGGAGTTGATCCAGTACACCGATAAACTCATCTTT

v_call: TRDV1
cdr3_length: 17
d_call: TRDD3
clone_size: few
j_call: TRDJ1
cdr3_aa: CALGEGYWGQYTDKLIF
cdr3_nt: TGTGCTCTTGGGGAAGGGTACTGGGGGCAGTACACCGATAAACTCATCTTT

v_call: TRDV1
cdr3_length: 18
d_call: NA
clone_size: NA
j_call: TRDJ1
cdr3_aa: CALGELVLLLSMGDKLIF
cdr3_nt: TGTGCTCTTGGGGAACTAGTCCTATTATTGTCGATGGGGGATAAACTCATCTTT

v_call: TRDV1
cdr3_length: 23
d_call: TRDD3
clone_size: few
j_call: TRDJ1
cdr3_aa: CALGEWSRPPRYWGMPGTDKLIF
cdr3_nt: TGTGCTCTTGGGGAATGGTCGCGACCCCCCCGGTACTGGGGGATGCCGGGGACCGATAAACTCATCTTT

v_call: TRDV1
cdr3_length: 17
d_call: NA
clone_size: NA
j_call: TRDJ1
cdr3_aa: CALGNSPRPTYTDKLIF
cdr3_nt: TGTGCTCTTGGGAACTCCCCCCGCCCTACATACACCGATAAACTCATCTTT

v_call: TRDV1
cdr3_length: 23
d_call: TRDD3
clone_size: NA
j_call: TRDJ1
cdr3_aa: CALGEWGPLSTGGYRGYTDKLIF
cdr3_nt: TGTGCTCTTGGGGAATGGGGTCCTCTCAGTACTGGGGGATATAGAGGGTACACCGATAAACTCATCTTT

v_call: TRDV1
cdr3_length: 15
d_call: NA
clone_size: few
j_call: TRDJ1
cdr3_aa: CALGFDGGYTDKLIF
cdr3_nt: TGTGCTCTTGGGTTCGATGGGGGGTACACCGATAAACTCATCTTT

v_call: TRDV1
cdr3_length: 18
d_call: TRDD3
clone_size: few
j_call: TRDJ1
cdr3_aa: CALGVLKAGGYGTDKLIF
cdr3_nt: TGTGCTCTTGGTGTCTTAAAGGCTGGGGGATACGGAACCGATAAACTCATCTTT

v_call: TRDV3
cdr3_length: 19
d_call: TRDD3
clone_size: few
j_call: TRDJ1
cdr3_aa: CAFSSSWGIPAFYTDKLIF
cdr3_nt: TGTGCCTTTAGCTCTAGCTGGGGGATACCCGCGTTCTACACCGATAAACTCATCTTT

v_call: TRDV1
cdr3_length: 18
d_call: NA
clone_size: few
j_call: TRDJ1
cdr3_aa: CALGELGQDNGFIDKLIF
cdr3_nt: TGTGCTCTTGGGGAACTAGGGCAGGATAACGGGTTCATCGATAAACTCATCTTT